This is a list of T cell receptor beta chains from one sample in a study of shared clonotypes between healthy human individuals. Profiled with immunoSEQ multiplex PCR; TCRdb holds only in-frame clones, not every one. In the table there are about 2,200,000 clones, roughly 91% of which are singletons. Sequenced input: naive CD8+ T cells from PBMCs. Receptors were obtained from a man between 18 and 29 years old in good health. Some clones in this sample may be carry-over from other donors' samples. The CDR3 runs from the conserved cysteine through the conserved F or W. D genes are given only for firm matches. The size entry is marked missing in some rows and otherwise reads once, few, many or a size class.

clone size | D gene | J gene | V gene | CDR3 length | CDR3 protein | CDR3 DNA
- | TRBD2 | TRBJ2-5 | TRBV28 | 20 | CASSLGGTSDYHPAQETQYF | TGTGCCAGCAGTCTAGGGGGGACTAGCGACTACCACCCCGCCCAAGAGACCCAGTACTTC
- | TRBD1 | TRBJ1-3 | TRBV13 | 16 | CASSLAPTGPGNTIYF | TGTGCCAGCAGCTTAGCCCCGACAGGGCCTGGAAACACCATATATTTT
- | TRBD2 | TRBJ2-2 | TRBV7-9 | 15 | CASSLVAGSAGELFF | TGTGCCAGCAGCTTAGTAGCGGGCTCCGCCGGGGAGCTGTTTTTT
- | - | TRBJ2-7 | TRBV6-4 | 12 | CASRGAAGEQYF | TGTGCCAGCAGGGGTGCGGCGGGCGAGCAGTACTTC
- | - | TRBJ1-2 | TRBV14 | 14 | CASSQGRQFYGYTF | TGTGCCAGCAGCCAAGGGAGACAGTTCTATGGCTACACCTTC
- | - | TRBJ1-1 | TRBV5-5 | 11 | CASSLFREAFF | TGTGCCAGCAGCTTGTTTCGTGAAGCTTTCTTT
- | TRBD2 | TRBJ2-7 | TRBV19 | 16 | CASRLTGGTSGYEQYF | TGTGCCAGTAGGCTGACCGGTGGGACTAGCGGCTACGAGCAGTACTTC
- | - | TRBJ2-7 | TRBV4-1 | 16 | CASSQGSGRSVYEQYF | TGCGCCAGCAGCCAAGGGAGTGGCAGGTCCGTCTACGAGCAGTACTTC
- | TRBD2 | TRBJ2-1 | TRBV27 | 17 | CASSLTSGRARHNEQFF | TGTGCCAGCAGTTTAACTAGCGGGAGGGCCAGGCACAATGAGCAGTTCTTC
once | - | TRBJ1-2 | TRBV5-5 | 18 | CASSLGTGRRGAGYGYTF | TGTGCCAGCAGCTTGGGGACTGGTCGGCGAGGGGCTGGCTATGGCTACACCTTC
- | - | TRBJ2-1 | TRBV27 | 13 | CASSLSGLPEQFF | TGTGCCAGCAGTTTATCGGGACTCCCCGAGCAGTTCTTC
- | TRBD2 | TRBJ2-7 | TRBV9 | 14 | CASSRTSGSYEQYF | TGTGCCAGCAGTCGGACTAGCGGGAGTTACGAGCAGTACTTC
- | - | TRBJ2-2 | TRBV11-3 | 17 | CASSLTSSKRGAGELFF | TGTGCCAGCAGCTTAACTTCTAGCAAACGCGGTGCCGGGGAGCTGTTTTTT
- | - | TRBJ2-2 | TRBV9 | 12 | CASSPHFGELFF | TGTGCCAGCAGCCCCCACTTCGGGGAGCTGTTTTTT
- | - | TRBJ2-1 | TRBV6-5 | 12 | CASSYPGPQQFF | TGTGCCAGCAGTTACCCGGGGCCTCAGCAGTTCTTC
- | TRBD2 | TRBJ2-3 | TRBV15 | 17 | CATSSPASGSSTDTQYF | TGTGCCACCAGCAGCCCTGCGAGCGGGAGTAGCACAGATACGCAGTATTTT
- | - | TRBJ2-1 | TRBV5-4 | 14 | CASSLNRENNEQFF | TGTGCCAGCAGCTTGAATCGGGAAAACAATGAGCAGTTCTTC
- | - | TRBJ2-5 | TRBV11-1 | 14 | CASSLPDLRETQYF | TGTGCCAGCAGCCTCCCAGACCTACGAGAGACCCAGTACTTC
- | - | TRBJ2-7 | TRBV15 | 16 | CATSRDRRKVTYEQYF | TGTGCCACCAGCAGAGATCGGAGAAAAGTGACCTACGAGCAGTACTTC
- | - | TRBJ2-5 | TRBV29-1 | 13 | CSVIPGYQETQYF | TGCAGCGTTATCCCGGGTTACCAAGAGACCCAGTACTTC
- | - | TRBJ1-1 | TRBV19 | 15 | CASSIRGPPNTEAFF | TGTGCCAGTAGTATTAGGGGTCCACCAAACACTGAAGCTTTCTTT
- | - | TRBJ2-7 | TRBV28 | 13 | CASSIGIAYEQYF | TGTGCCAGCAGTATTGGGATAGCCTACGAGCAGTACTTC
- | - | TRBJ1-1 | TRBV19 | 14 | CASSMRWENTEAFF | TGTGCCAGTAGTATGCGATGGGAGAACACTGAAGCTTTCTTT
- | - | TRBJ2-7 | TRBV7-9 | 14 | CASSLALAAYEQYF | TGTGCCAGCAGCTTAGCTCTAGCCGCCTACGAGCAGTACTTC
- | - | TRBJ2-1 | TRBV10-3 | 14 | CAISDYTEEGEQFF | TGTGCCATCAGTGATTATACGGAGGAGGGTGAGCAGTTCTTC
once | TRBD1 | TRBJ1-2 | TRBV10-3 | 12 | CAIIDRENGYTF | TGTGCCATCATAGACAGGGAGAATGGCTACACCTTC
few | - | TRBJ1-2 | TRBV30 | 11 | CAGTQGHGYTF | TGTGCCGGTACCCAGGGTCATGGCTACACCTTC
- | - | TRBJ1-4 | TRBV27 | 14 | CASSLARVNEKLFF | TGTGCCAGCAGTTTAGCCAGGGTAAATGAAAAACTGTTTTTT
- | - | TRBJ2-3 | TRBV30 | 16 | CAWSVSVAFSTDTQYF | TGTGCCTGGAGTGTGTCGGTAGCCTTCAGCACAGATACGCAGTATTTT
- | TRBD2 | TRBJ2-1 | TRBV7-9 | 16 | CASSPSGTLSYNEQFF | TGTGCCAGCAGCCCCAGCGGGACTCTCTCCTACAATGAGCAGTTCTTC
- | - | TRBJ2-7 | TRBV9 | 14 | CASSVAGNVHEQYF | TGTGCCAGCAGCGTAGCCGGGAATGTCCACGAGCAGTACTTC
- | - | TRBJ1-3 | TRBV7-9 | 17 | CASSLVGREGTGNTIYF | TGTGCCAGCAGCTTAGTTGGCAGGGAGGGAACTGGAAACACCATATATTTT
- | TRBD2 | TRBJ2-1 | TRBV27 | 18 | CASSPRTSGVLSYNEQFF | TGTGCCAGCAGTCCAAGGACTAGCGGAGTTCTCTCCTACAATGAGCAGTTCTTC
- | - | TRBJ1-1 | TRBV9 | 13 | CASSVARDTEAFF | TGTGCCAGCAGCGTAGCTCGGGACACTGAAGCTTTCTTT
- | - | TRBJ2-2 | TRBV9 | 12 | CASSVSSGELFF | TGTGCCAGCAGCGTGAGCTCCGGGGAGCTGTTTTTT
- | - | TRBJ2-7 | TRBV6-1 | 12 | CASSESGPAGAF | TGTGCCAGCAGTGAAAGTGGTCCCGCCGGGGCCTTC
- | - | TRBJ2-7 | TRBV28 | 14 | CASSLPGGFHEQYF | TGTGCCAGCAGTCTCCCCGGAGGATTCCACGAGCAGTACTTC
- | - | TRBJ2-2 | TRBV7-9 | 19 | CASSAAVGAGELHTGELFF | TGTGCCAGCAGCGCCGCGGTGGGGGCGGGAGAGCTGCACACCGGGGAGCTGTTTTTT
- | TRBD2 | TRBJ2-5 | TRBV5-1 | 16 | CASSLARTSGSETQYF | TGCGCCAGCAGCTTGGCTAGGACTAGCGGGTCTGAGACCCAGTACTTC
- | - | TRBJ1-4 | TRBV7-9 | 15 | CASSSPTEGNEKLFF | TGTGCCAGCAGCTCCCCGACCGAGGGAAATGAAAAACTGTTTTTT
once | TRBD2 | TRBJ2-7 | TRBV9 | 15 | CASSRLAGAGNEQYF | TGTGCCAGCAGCAGACTAGCGGGAGCCGGCAACGAGCAGTACTTC
- | - | TRBJ2-5 | TRBV5-6 | 16 | CASSELNGAREETQYF | TGTGCCAGCAGCGAACTAAATGGCGCGAGGGAAGAGACCCAGTACTTC
- | TRBD2 | TRBJ2-7 | TRBV10-3 | 18 | CAISVLAGLEKVSYEQYF | TGTGCCATCAGTGTACTAGCGGGATTAGAGAAGGTCTCCTACGAGCAGTACTTC
- | - | TRBJ2-7 | TRBV27 | 14 | CASSFRDRRYEQYF | TGTGCCAGCAGTTTCCGAGACAGGCGCTACGAGCAGTACTTC
- | TRBD2 | TRBJ2-2 | TRBV27 | 16 | CASSPRTSGNTGELFF | TGTGCCAGCAGTCCCCGGACTAGCGGAAACACCGGGGAGCTGTTTTTT
once | - | TRBJ1-5 | TRBV6-1 | 15 | CASSEPPSKNQPQHF | TGTGCCAGCAGTGAACCCCCCAGCAAGAATCAGCCCCAGCATTTT
once | TRBD1 | TRBJ1-3 | TRBV7-8 | 16 | CASSLRTGGFGNTIYF | TGTGCCAGCAGCCTTCGGACAGGGGGCTTCGGAAACACCATATATTTT
- | - | TRBJ2-7 | TRBV9 | 12 | CASSPLGGEQYF | TGTGCCAGCAGCCCACTAGGGGGCGAGCAGTACTTC